These 22 T cell receptor beta chains share one sample of origin, sequenced in a study of blood T cell repertoires in COVID-19. Sequencing was performed with immunoSEQ multiplex PCR; in TCRdb, only in-frame clones are kept and a portion is missing. Altogether more than 150,000 clones are present, around 80% being singletons, with the ten largest covering approximately 13%. The sequenced sample consisted of peripheral blood. Source of these receptors: a man aged 50 to 59 who had recovered from COVID-19.

The rearrangement joins TRBV6-2 or TRBV6-3 to TRBJ2-5; 7 positions agree with TRBD2. CDR1 MNHEY and CDR2 SVGEGT come from the germline V gene. The CDR3 has 17 amino acids. The V gene end was trimmed by 4 bases and the J gene end by 2 bases; junction bases not matched to a gene: 13. CDR3 sequence (DNA): TGTGCCAGCAGTTTGTGGAGAGCTAGCGGTTCACAAGAGACCCAGTACTTC. It translates to CASSLWRASGSQETQYF.

CDR3 amino acids: CASSLGTSGRNEQFF. CDR3 coding DNA: TGTGCCAGCAGCCTCGGGACTAGCGGGAGAAATGAGCAGTTCTTC. The chain is built from TRBV5-4 and TRBJ2-1; TRBD2 aligns across 14 bases. V was pared by 4 bases and J by 7 bases, with 4 bases of the junction left unmatched. CDR1 and CDR2 from the germline V gene are SGHNT and YYREEE (reference sequence). The CDR3 runs 15 residues.

The V gene is TRBV3-1 (or the pseudogene TRBV3-2), the J gene TRBJ2-3; D is unclear. This CDR3 region has 13 residues. With 0 bases removed from V and 4 bases from J, the gap between germline ends came to 5 bases. CDR1 and CDR2 (germline): LGHDT, YNNKEL (reference sequence). The CDR3 DNA reads TGTGCCAGCAGCCAAGAGCAGGCAGATACGCAGTATTTT. Translating gives CASSQEQADTQYF.

The rearrangement uses TRBV29-1 and TRBJ2-7; 13 nucleotides match TRBD2. Trimming removed 7 bases from V and 5 bases from J; junction bases left unmatched: 8. In germline, CDR1 is SQVTM, CDR2 ANQGSEA. The CDR3 spans 14 residues. The CDR3 loop reads CSALTSGRSDEQYF. CDR3 bases: TGCAGCGCCCTGACTAGCGGGAGGTCGGACGAGCAGTACTTC.

This clone has only a few counts. The rearrangement joins TRBV4-1 to TRBJ1-2; 8 bases are shared with TRBD1. The germline gives CDR1 MGHRA, CDR2 YSYEKL. V was pared by 4 bases and J by 2 bases, with 6 bases of the junction left unmatched. The CDR3 is made up of 15 amino acids. CDR3: CASSRPGQGNYGYTF. The CDR3 DNA reads TGCGCCAGCAGCCGGCCAGGACAGGGCAACTATGGCTACACCTTC.

The chain combines TRBV7-9 with TRBJ2-1; TRBD2 agrees at 9 bases. Germline values: CDR1 SEHNR, CDR2 FQNEAQ (reference sequence). The trim removed 5 bases at V and 0 bases at J, leaving 5 bases unmatched. This CDR3 comprises 16 residues. This CDR3 reads CASSPLSGSSYNEQFF. CDR3 DNA: TGTGCCAGCAGCCCCCTTAGCGGGAGCTCCTACAATGAGCAGTTCTTC.

The sample holds a few counts of this clone. The chain combines TRBV19 with TRBJ1-5; D remains unclear. CDR1 is LNHDA, CDR2 SQIVND, per germline (reference sequence). The length of the CDR3 is 12 residues. Trimming removed 10 bases from V and 10 bases from J, with 17 bases in between. CDR3 protein: CATAGADRPQHF. In DNA form, the CDR3 reads TGTGCCACAGCGGGAGCCGACCGTCCCCAGCATTTT.

The chain employs TRBV4-3 and TRBJ1-6; D may be TRBD1 (5 bases). Per germline, CDR1 LGHNA and CDR2 YSLEER. The CDR3 consists of 15 residues. Trimming stripped 2 bases from V and 10 bases from J, with 15 bases between. The CDR3 here is CASSQNTGSGSPLHF. The CDR3 DNA reads TGCGCCAGCAGCCAAAATACAGGTAGCGGATCACCCCTCCACTTT.

J is TRBJ1-2 and V is TRBV6-5; 7 nucleotides align to TRBD1. Trimming removed 4 bases from V and 5 bases from J; junction bases left unmatched: 4. This CDR3 comprises 13 residues. The germline V gene encodes CDR1 MNHEY and CDR2 SVGAGI. The CDR3 protein is CASSSDRTYGYTF. DNA of the CDR3: TGTGCCAGCAGTTCGGACAGGACGTATGGCTACACCTTC.

The chain couples TRBV9 to TRBJ1-2, with D unclear. V was cut by 1 base and J by 6 bases, with 10 bases left in between. Germline loops: CDR1 SGDLS, CDR2 YYNGEE. The CDR3 extends over 13 amino acids. The CDR3 protein is CASSVLPGNGYTF. CDR3 sequence (DNA): TGTGCCAGCAGCGTATTGCCGGGAAATGGCTACACCTTC.

Ten or more counts support this clone. The CDR3 protein is CASSTDLRDSYYGYTF. In nucleotides, the CDR3 is TGTGCCAGTAGTACAGACCTAAGGGACAGCTACTATGGCTACACCTTC. This sequence joins TRBV19 and TRBJ1-2; 7 bases line up with TRBD1. V dropped 4 bases and J dropped 3; count of bases not matched to a gene: 11. This CDR3 is 16 amino acids long. Germline CDR1 reads LNHDA; CDR2 reads SQIVND (reference sequence).

The chain uses TRBV10-3 and TRBJ2-6, with 12 bases lining up with TRBD1. Germline V gene sequence: CDR1 ENHRY, CDR2 SYGVKD. The CDR3 has 21 residues. V shed 0 bases and J 2 bases; nucleotides not matched to a gene: 11. Here the CDR3 DNA reads TGTGCCATCAGTGAGTCGGGTATTTTGGGACAGGGGGCTCCTGGGGCCAACGTCCTGACTTTC. Its translation is CAISESGILGQGAPGANVLTF.

This chain uses TRBV5-1 with TRBJ1-4; 9 bases are shared with TRBD1. CDR3 length: 16 amino acids. After removal of 4 bases from V and 2 bases from J, the junction contained 6 bases not matched to a gene. Germline lookup yields CDR1 SGHRS and CDR2 YFSETQ. The CDR3 nucleotides read TGCGCCAGCAGCCGGTGGACAGGGGTCACTAATGAAAAACTGTTTTTT. Translated, it gives CASSRWTGVTNEKLFF. Using reference TRBV5-1 and TRBJ1-4 for the parts outside the CDR3, the full variable domain is KAGVTQTPRYLIKTRGQQVTLSCSPISGHRSVSWYQQTPGQGLQFLFEYFSETQRNKGNFPGRFSGRQFSNSRSEMNVSTLELGDSALYLCASSRWTGVTNEKLFFGSGTQLSVL.

This clone came up a few times. The gene calls are TRBV15 and TRBJ2-7, with TRBD1 as a possible D gene (6 bases). Germline CDR1 and CDR2: LNHNV and YYDKDF (reference sequence). This CDR3 comprises 15 residues. V was pared by 2 bases and J by 3 bases, with 14 bases between. The CDR3 reads CATSRPLAGVYEQYF. For the CDR3, the DNA is TGTGCCACCAGCAGACCCCTGGCAGGGGTCTACGAGCAGTACTTC.

The rearrangement uses TRBV15 and TRBJ2-1; the D gene is possibly TRBD2 (6 bases). CDR1 is LNHNV, CDR2 YYDKDF, per germline (reference sequence). The CDR3 spans 13 residues. Trimming took 3 bases from V and 10 from J, leaving 13 bases between them. The CDR3 protein is CATSRRPSAEQFF. For the CDR3, the DNA is TGTGCCACCAGCAGGCGACCTAGCGCAGAGCAGTTCTTC.

The chain is built from TRBV11-1 and TRBJ2-1, with a weak D call TRBD1 (6 bases). V was pared by 0 bases and J by 2 bases, with 11 bases between. The CDR3 spans 16 residues. CDR1 and CDR2 (germline): SGHAT, FQDESV (reference sequence). The CDR3 DNA follows: TGTGCCAGCAGCTTAGCGTCTGCAGGGGCCTACAATGAGCAGTTCTTC. Its protein is CASSLASAGAYNEQFF.

The chain joins TRBV18 to TRBJ2-2; D might be TRBD1 (5 bases). Looked up from germline, CDR1 is KGHSH and CDR2 is LQKENI. CDR3 length: 16 amino acids. V was shortened by 3 bases and J by 2 bases, with 13 bases between the two germline ends. CDR3: CASSPPAGHNTGELFF. The CDR3 DNA reads as TGTGCCAGCTCACCCCCCGCAGGGCATAACACCGGGGAGCTGTTTTTT.

The CDR3 spells CAWSGGGAAFF. The CDR3 nucleotides read TGTGCCTGGAGTGGCGGGGGCGCGGCTTTCTTT. The J gene is TRBJ1-1, the V gene TRBV30; D is possibly TRBD1 (6 bases). The CDR3 spans 11 residues. The V gene's germline CDR1 is GTSNPN and CDR2 SVGIG (reference sequence). V lost 1 base and J lost 11, with 11 bases in between.

This clone was observed a single time. The chain recombines TRBV27 with TRBJ2-2; 7 bases agree with TRBD2. Looked up from germline, CDR1 is MNHEY and CDR2 is SMNVEV (reference sequence). The V gene end was trimmed by 1 base and the J gene end by 1 base; junction bases not matched to a gene: 9. This CDR3 contains 18 residues. For the CDR3, the DNA is TGTGCCAGCAGTTTATTTGGCGGGGGAGGAATGAACACCGGGGAGCTGTTTTTT. This codes for CASSLFGGGGMNTGELFF.

The chain employs TRBV14 and TRBJ2-3; D is possibly TRBD1 (6 bases). This CDR3 is built from 15 residues. Germline CDR1 and CDR2: SGHDN and FVKESK. The V gene lost 1 base and the J gene lost 5 bases, with 13 bases spanning the gap. DNA of the CDR3: TGTGCCAGCAGCCAAGCAACAGGGCAAGGAGATACGCAGTATTTT. Protein product: CASSQATGQGDTQYF.

This chain uses TRBV24-1 with TRBJ1-2; D gene uncertain. CDR1 is KGHDR and CDR2 is SFDVKD in the germline V gene. Trimming stripped 9 bases from V and 0 bases from J, with 10 bases between. The CDR3 contains 13 residues. The CDR3 sequence is CATRDPANYGYTF. CDR3 coding DNA: TGTGCCACCCGGGATCCTGCTAACTATGGCTACACCTTC.

This sequence joins TRBV12-3 or TRBV12-4 and TRBJ2-7; D remains ambiguous. V lost 7 bases and J lost 0, with 4 bases in between. This CDR3 comprises 11 residues. The DNA for the CDR3 is TGTGCCAGCATGCGCTCCTACGAGCAGTACTTC. Protein sequence: CASMRSYEQYF.